This entry lists 27 T cell receptor beta chains sequenced from one sample in a study of tissue T cells after allogeneic stem cell transplantation. Time point defined: mouse harvest day 14 after allogeneic transplant. Mouse grafts combined 10^7 T-cell-depleted bone marrow cells with 10^6 splenic CD5+ T cells. Data came from immunoSEQ multiplex PCR; TCRdb stores just in-frame clones and leaves some out. The sample lists approximately 2,500 clones, roughly 45% occurring once. Input material: gut tissue. Source of these receptors: a female BALB/c mouse given C57BL/6 T cells with graft-versus-host disease after an allogeneic hematopoietic cell transplant.

This clone is deemed medium-sized. Germline and genes here are mouse. The sequenced part of the CDR3 DNA is TGTGCCAGCAGCCAGGGACTGGGGGGGAGCTCCTATGAACAGTAC. Protein product: CASSQGLGGSSYEQY. The CDR3 as a whole reads CASSQGLGGSSYEQYF. This sequence joins TRBV3 and TRBJ2-7; 13 nucleotides agree with TRBD2. The read comes to an end 1 residue before the CDR3 does, leaving the germline J gene to fill in the end. The trim removed 5 bases at V and 0 bases at J, leaving 4 bases unmatched. Germline V CDR1 and CDR2: SNHLY, FYNGKV (reference sequence). There are 16 residues in the CDR3.

Regarding this clone: Germline and genes: mouse. The read is 1 residue too short to cover the CDR3 end, so that end is filled in from the germline J gene. The rearrangement uses TRBV19 and TRBJ2-7, with D possibly called TRBD1 or TRBD2 (5 bases each). CDR3 size: 14 residues. The ends were cut back, 1 base at V and 2 bases at J, with 10 bases in the middle. Germline-derived CDR1 and CDR2 are FNHDT and SITEND (reference sequence). Partial CDR3 DNA: TGTGCCAGCAGTATAAGACCGGGGGCCTATGAACAGTAC. Protein product: CASSIRPGAYEQY. The complete CDR3 sequence is CASSIRPGAYEQYF.

About this clone: The gene names given are mouse names. The read comes to an end 1 residue before the CDR3 does, leaving the germline J gene to fill in the end. V and J are TRBV26 and TRBJ1-1; D is possibly TRBD1 (5 bases). The CDR3 spans 13 residues. Germline V gene sequence: CDR1 KGHPV, CDR2 FQNQEV (reference sequence). Trimming took 4 bases from V and 3 from J, leaving 9 bases between them. The CDR3 sequence: CASSPRGDTEVFF. The sequenced CDR3 bases are TGTGCCAGCAGTCCCCGGGGGGACACAGAAGTCTTC.

By frequency in the sample, this clone is medium-sized. These gene names are mouse names. The read is 1 residue too short to cover the CDR3 end, so that end is filled in from the germline J gene. Within the sample, other DNA sequences also encode this same CDR3. The V call is TRBV13-1, the J call TRBJ2-5; the D gene is possibly TRBD2 (6 bases). Germline CDR1 and CDR2: NSHNY and SYGAGN. V dropped 0 bases and J dropped 0 bases, with 11 bases sitting between them. CDR3 length: 16 amino acids. The CDR3 loop reads CASSDGLGINQDTQYF. CDR3 DNA, as far as it was read: TGTGCCAGCAGTGATGGGCTGGGGATTAACCAAGACACCCAGTAC.

Regarding this clone: Germline and genes: mouse. The read gets to within 1 residue of the CDR3 end, and the germline J gene fills in the rest. V usage is TRBV31 and J usage is TRBJ2-3; D perhaps matches TRBD2 (6 bases). Trimming took off 0 bases at V and 0 bases at J, with 13 bases between the two ends. Germline lookup yields CDR1 GKSSPN and CDR2 SITVG. The CDR3 is 16 residues long. Incomplete CDR3 DNA: TGTGCCTGGAGTCTCTGGGGCGAAACTAGTGCAGAAACGCTGTAT. It is translated as CAWSLWGETSAETLY. The whole CDR3 protein reads CAWSLWGETSAETLYF.

To note about this clone: Gene names and germline match the mouse. The read halts 1 residue ahead of the CDR3 end, with the missing end drawn from the germline J gene. The chain has TRBV3 and TRBJ2-1; 8 nucleotides agree with TRBD1. There are 14 residues in the CDR3. Trimming at V came to 2 bases and at J to 6 bases, leaving 3 bases not matched to a gene. The V gene's germline CDR1 is SNHLY and CDR2 FYNGKV (reference sequence). CDR3 DNA, as far as it was read: TGTGCCAGCAGCTTAACAGGGGGAGGTGCTGAGCAGTTC. Residues: CASSLTGGGAEQF. The whole CDR3 is CASSLTGGGAEQFF.

This clone was observed a few times. Gene names are the mouse ones. The read ends 1 residue shy of where the CDR3 ends; the end is completed using the germline J gene. The chain employs TRBV26 and TRBJ2-7, with 12 bases matching TRBD2. J was trimmed by 6 bases and V by 5 bases; bases with no gene match: 5. The CDR3 is made up of 14 amino acids. Germline V gene sequence: CDR1 KGHPV, CDR2 FQNQEV (reference sequence). The CDR3 bases that were read are TGTGCCAGCAGTAAGACTGGGGGGGCGCTTGAACAGTAC. It specifies CASSKTGGALEQY. The complete CDR3 sequence is CASSKTGGALEQYF. The entire variable domain, with the rest obtained from reference TRBV26 and TRBJ2-7, is as follows: NSKVIQTPRYLVKGQGQKAKMRCIPEKGHPVVFWYQQNKNNEFKFLINFQNQEVLQQIDMTEKRFSAECPSNSPCSLEIQSSEAGDSALYLCASSKTGGALEQYFGPGTRLTVL.

This clone was picked up one time. The genes are named according to mouse. The sequence runs out 1 residue before the end of the CDR3; the remainder is reconstructed from the germline J gene. The chain has TRBV13-2 and TRBJ1-1; 7 bases match TRBD1. The V gene end was trimmed by 0 bases and the J gene end by 2 bases; junction bases not matched to a gene: 7. Germline V gene lookup returns CDR1 NNHNN and CDR2 SYGAGS (reference sequence). The CDR3 is made up of 16 amino acids. CDR3 sequence: CASGDAGGGGNTEVFF. CDR3 DNA, as far as it was read: TGTGCCAGCGGTGATGCAGGGGGAGGGGGCAACACAGAAGTCTTC.

This clone was counted once. Germline and genes here are mouse. The read falls 1 residue short of the CDR3 end, and the missing part is taken from the germline J gene. This chain links TRBV26 with TRBJ2-5, with TRBD1 as a possible D gene (6 bases). V lost 0 bases, J lost 7 bases, and 14 bases lay in between. The CDR3 totals 15 residues. Germline CDR1 reads KGHPV; CDR2 reads FQNQEV (reference sequence). The sequenced CDR3 bases are TGTGCCAGCAGTCTGTCGATACAGGGTGCGAACACCCAGTAC. Its protein is CASSLSIQGANTQY. In full, the CDR3 reads CASSLSIQGANTQYF.

This clone was seen a few times. Gene names are the mouse ones. Sequencing ends 1 residue short of the CDR3 end; the germline J gene provides the rest. The chain recombines TRBV26 with TRBJ1-4, with D possibly matching TRBD1 (6 bases). Germline-derived CDR1 and CDR2 are KGHPV and FQNQEV (reference sequence). The germline V and J ends were trimmed by 4 bases and 4 bases, with 10 bases remaining between them. This CDR3 spans 14 amino acids. The CDR3 is CASSPGQRNERLFF. The CDR3 bases that were read are TGTGCCAGCAGTCCCGGACAGCGCAACGAAAGATTATTT. Full variable domain (rest looked up from reference TRBV26 and TRBJ1-4): NSKVIQTPRYLVKGQGQKAKMRCIPEKGHPVVFWYQQNKNNEFKFLINFQNQEVLQQIDMTEKRFSAECPSNSPCSLEIQSSEAGDSALYLCASSPGQRNERLFFGHGTKLSVL.

This clone was detected only a few times. Germline and genes: mouse. With the read ending 1 residue before the CDR3 end, the germline J gene is used to fill in that end. The chain links TRBV26 to TRBJ1-6, with 7 positions matching TRBD1. TRBJ1-6 is designated an ORF whose function remains uncertain. With V trimmed by 5 bases and J by 6 bases, 1 base remained unmatched. The length of the CDR3 is 13 residues. CDR1 is KGHPV and CDR2 is FQNQEV in the germline V gene (reference sequence). The part of the CDR3 DNA that was read is TGTGCCAGCAGTAGGGACAGTAATTCGCCCCTCTAC. Translating gives CASSRDSNSPLY. Given in full, the CDR3 is CASSRDSNSPLYF.

Worth noting for this clone: Gene names follow the mouse nomenclature. The sequenced fragment ends 1 residue before the CDR3 boundary, so the rest is inferred from the germline J gene. The gene calls are TRBV31 and TRBJ1-6; D gene uncertain. TRBJ1-6 is an ORF for which the function is uncertain. V lost 3 bases and J 7 bases, leaving 4 bases between the germline ends. The CDR3 sequence is 11 residues long. Germline assignment: CDR1 GKSSPN and CDR2 SITVG. The part of the CDR3 DNA that was read is TGTGCCTGGAGAAGGAATTCGCCCCTCTAC. Its protein is CAWRRNSPLY. The full CDR3 protein reads CAWRRNSPLYF.

As regards this clone: Any gene name here is a mouse gene name. Coverage ceases 1 residue before the CDR3 finishes, and the germline J gene fills in the end. The V and J genes are TRBV26 and TRBJ2-7; 10 nucleotides match TRBD1. Germline CDR1 is KGHPV and CDR2 is FQNQEV (reference sequence). J gave up 4 bases and V 4 bases, and 4 bases lay outside the gene matches. This CDR3 contains 14 residues. The CDR3 spells CASSHPGQGYEQYF. The sequenced part of the CDR3 DNA is TGTGCCAGCAGTCATCCGGGACAGGGGTATGAACAGTAC.

On this clone itself: All gene names here are mouse names. The read terminates 1 residue ahead of where the CDR3 ends, so the germline J gene completes it. This chain links TRBV26 with TRBJ2-7; D uncertain. CDR1 and CDR2 from the germline V gene are KGHPV and FQNQEV (reference sequence). V was pared by 2 bases and J by 4 bases, with 9 bases between. The CDR3 sequence is 13 residues long. CDR3 region: CASSLPVQYEQYF. Incomplete CDR3 DNA: TGTGCCAGCAGTCTGCCAGTGCAGTATGAACAGTAC.

About this clone itself: The genes and germline here are from mouse. The read halts 1 residue ahead of the CDR3 end, with the missing end drawn from the germline J gene. The J gene is TRBJ1-6, the V gene TRBV26, with D uncertain. TRBJ1-6 is placed among ORFs of uncertain function. The V end was cut by 7 bases, the J end by 0 bases, with 10 bases between. The V gene's germline CDR1 is KGHPV and CDR2 FQNQEV (reference sequence). This CDR3 contains 15 residues. The sequenced part of the CDR3 DNA is TGTGCCAGCACCCCGACGGATTCCTATAATTCGCCCCTCTAC. This codes for CASTPTDSYNSPLY. The CDR3 as a whole reads CASTPTDSYNSPLYF.

The table lists this clone with a count of one. Each gene name is a mouse one. The CDR3 extends 1 residue past the end of the read, so its final part is completed from the germline J gene. The chain recombines TRBV19 with TRBJ2-4; 9 positions match TRBD2. The CDR3 spans 16 residues. With V trimmed by 0 bases and J by 0 bases, 2 bases remained unmatched. In germline, CDR1 is FNHDT, CDR2 SITEND (reference sequence). The covered CDR3 bases are TGTGCCAGCAGTATAGACTGGGGGGATAGTCAAAACACCTTGTAC. This gives the protein CASSIDWGDSQNTLY. The whole CDR3 region reads CASSIDWGDSQNTLYF.

Regarding this clone: The gene names given are mouse names. The read ends 1 residue early relative to the CDR3; the germline J gene fills the gap. This chain connects TRBV26 to TRBJ2-5; a possible D gene is TRBD1 (5 bases). CDR3 size: 14 residues. Germline V CDR1 and CDR2: KGHPV, FQNQEV (reference sequence). V lost 6 bases to trimming and J lost 0 bases, with 10 bases between them. The sequenced CDR3 bases are TGTGCCAGCAGCCAGGACACTAACCAAGACACCCAGTAC. Its protein product is CASSQDTNQDTQY. The whole CDR3 sequence is CASSQDTNQDTQYF.

This clone was detected only a few times. Mouse names are used for the genes. From the germline J gene comes the end of the CDR3, since the read stops 1 residue before it. The J gene is TRBJ2-7, the V gene TRBV24, with unresolved D. V lost 0 bases, J lost 7 bases, and 13 bases lay in between. Germline V gene sequence: CDR1 KGHTA, CDR2 FRNEEI. The CDR3 length is 14 residues. CDR3 in amino acids: CASSLYRWEDEQYF. The CDR3 bases that were read are TGTGCCAGCAGTCTGTATAGGTGGGAAGACGAACAGTAC.

Worth noting for this clone: Gene names denote mouse genes. With the read ending 1 residue before the CDR3 end, the germline J gene is used to fill in that end. The rearrangement uses TRBV3 and TRBJ2-3; D may be TRBD1 (5 bases). This CDR3 comprises 14 residues. The germline V gene has CDR1 SNHLY and CDR2 FYNGKV (reference sequence). V shed 5 bases and J shed 0 bases, with 9 bases lying between them. The sequenced CDR3 bases are TGTGCCAGCAGCCTCCAGGGTAGTGCAGAAACGCTGTAT. It is translated as CASSLQGSAETLY. The entire CDR3 protein reads CASSLQGSAETLYF.

Worth noting for this clone: The listed genes are named as in mouse. The missing CDR3 end, 1 residue past where the read stops, is filled in from the germline J gene. J is TRBJ2-3 and V is TRBV12-1; 10 nucleotides match TRBD2. With 2 bases clipped from V and 0 bases from J, the junction kept 7 bases outside the gene matches. The V gene's germline CDR1 is SGHSN and CDR2 HYEKVE. The CDR3 has 17 residues. The covered CDR3 bases are TGTGCCAGCTCTCCATTGGGACTGGGGATTAGTGCAGAAACGCTGTAT. Amino acids: CASSPLGLGISAETLY. From start to end, the CDR3 is CASSPLGLGISAETLYF.

As concerns this clone: The genes and germline here are from mouse. The read gets to within 1 residue of the CDR3 end, and the germline J gene fills in the rest. The V gene is TRBV13-3, the J gene TRBJ2-5; 8 bases fit TRBD1. V trimming: 4 bases; J trimming: 2 bases; junction bases outside the gene matches: 3. Germline CDR1 is NNHDY and CDR2 is SYVADS. The CDR3 runs to 14 residues. The DNA read from the CDR3 is TGTGCCAGCAGTTCAGGGGGCGGCCAAGACACCCAGTAC. It is translated as CASSSGGGQDTQY. The entire CDR3 sequence reads CASSSGGGQDTQYF.

Concerning this clone: Gene names follow the mouse nomenclature. The read comes to an end 1 residue before the CDR3 does, leaving the germline J gene to fill in the end. The chain combines TRBV16 with TRBJ2-3; 8 bases match TRBD2. The CDR3 consists of 15 residues. The germline V gene encodes CDR1 SGHSA and CDR2 FRNQAP. Germline trimming cut 0 bases from V and 1 base from J; bases unmatched to any gene: 0. The CDR3 here is CASSLEGGRAETLYF. CDR3 DNA, as far as it was read: TGTGCAAGCAGCTTAGAGGGGGGGCGTGCAGAAACGCTGTAT.

A note on this clone: Gene labels here are mouse ones. The CDR3 end falls 1 residue outside the read, so it is completed with the germline J gene. The rearrangement uses TRBV12-2 and TRBJ2-1, with 10 bases matching TRBD1. V dropped 4 bases and J dropped 7; count of bases not matched to a gene: 3. The CDR3 runs 13 residues. Germline assignment: CDR1 SGHLS and CDR2 HYDKME. The CDR3 region is CASSPTGGAEQFF. The CDR3 DNA, read in part, is TGTGCCAGCTCGCCGACAGGGGGCGCTGAGCAGTTC.

This clone occurred a few times. These gene names are mouse names. The CDR3 end falls 1 residue outside the read, so it is completed with the germline J gene. This chain joins TRBV26 and TRBJ2-5, with 8 nucleotides matching TRBD2. CDR1 and CDR2 from the germline V gene are KGHPV and FQNQEV (reference sequence). The CDR3 has 13 amino acids. V shed 6 bases, J shed 4 bases, and the junction held 3 bases outside the gene matches. The CDR3 protein is CASRLGDEDTQYF. The DNA read from the CDR3 is TGTGCCAGCAGACTGGGGGATGAAGACACCCAGTAC.

This clone occurred a few times. Genes and germline come from the mouse. Sequencing ends 1 residue short of the CDR3 end; the germline J gene provides the rest. The chain uses TRBV5 and TRBJ2-1; 8 bases align to TRBD2. J gave up 1 base and V 0 bases, and 2 bases lay outside the gene matches. The CDR3 contains 16 residues. CDR1 LGHNA and CDR2 YNLKQL come from the germline V gene (reference sequence). CDR3 loop: CASSQDLGGNYAEQFF. Partial CDR3 DNA: TGTGCCAGCAGCCAAGACCTGGGGGGCAACTATGCTGAGCAGTTC.

This clone is large by share. Gene names are mouse gene names. The read ends 1 residue before the CDR3 terminus; that terminus is restored from the germline J gene. The V gene is TRBV12-2, the J gene TRBJ2-3, with a tentative D call TRBD2 (6 bases). The CDR3 totals 14 residues. Looked up from germline, CDR1 is SGHLS and CDR2 is HYDKME. V was pared by 2 bases and J by 0 bases, with 8 bases between. Incomplete CDR3 DNA: TGTGCCAGCTCTCCCCTGGGGAGTGCAGAAACGCTGTAT. As protein: CASSPLGSAETLY. The entire CDR3 is CASSPLGSAETLYF.

Regarding this clone: These gene names are mouse names. The sequenced fragment ends 1 residue before the CDR3 boundary, so the rest is inferred from the germline J gene. The chain is built from TRBV30 and TRBJ2-1, with 10 bases lining up with TRBD2. This CDR3 comprises 14 residues. CDR1 is SQVVS and CDR2 is ANEGSEA in the germline V gene. Unmatched junction bases numbered 1, after V lost 4 bases and J lost 1 base. The part of the CDR3 DNA that was read is TGTAGTTCTAAGGACTGGGGGAACTATGCTGAGCAGTTC. Amino acid sequence: CSSKDWGNYAEQF. The whole CDR3 sequence reads CSSKDWGNYAEQFF. Full variable domain (missing parts from reference TRBV30 and TRBJ2-1): SVLLYQKPNRDICQSGTSLKIQCVADSQVVSMFWYQQFQEQSLMLMATANEGSEATYESGFTKDKFPISRPNLTFSTLTVNNARPGDSSIYFCSSKDWGNYAEQFFGPGTRLTVL.